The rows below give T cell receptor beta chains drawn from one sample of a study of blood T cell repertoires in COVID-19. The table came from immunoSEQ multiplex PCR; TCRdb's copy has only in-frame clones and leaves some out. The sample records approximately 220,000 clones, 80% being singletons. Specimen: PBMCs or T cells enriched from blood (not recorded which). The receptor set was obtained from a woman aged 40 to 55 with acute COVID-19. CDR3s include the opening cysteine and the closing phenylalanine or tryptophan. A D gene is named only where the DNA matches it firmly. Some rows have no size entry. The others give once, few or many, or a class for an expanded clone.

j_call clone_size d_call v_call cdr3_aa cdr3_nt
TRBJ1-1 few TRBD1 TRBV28 CASSDSGQGMNTEAFF TGTGCCAGCAGTGACTCGGGACAGGGCATGAACACTGAAGCTTTCTTT
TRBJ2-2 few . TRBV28 CASSLPRGKNTGELFF TGTGCCAGCAGTCTTCCTCGGGGGAAGAACACCGGGGAGCTGTTTTTT
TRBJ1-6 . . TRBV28 CASSPRSDNSPLHF TGTGCCAGCAGTCCGAGGTCCGATAATTCACCCCTCCACTTT
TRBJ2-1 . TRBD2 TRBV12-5 CASGFGSGQGLAGGWDNEQFF TGTGCTAGTGGTTTTGGTAGCGGACAGGGGCTAGCGGGAGGGTGGGACAATGAGCAGTTCTTC
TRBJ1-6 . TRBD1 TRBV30 CAWSGDRGNSPLHF TGTGCCTGGAGTGGGGACAGGGGCAATTCACCCCTCCACTTT
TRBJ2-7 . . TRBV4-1 CASSQAENYEQYF TGCGCCAGCAGCCAAGCAGAAAATTACGAGCAGTACTTC
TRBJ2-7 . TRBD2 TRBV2 CASSERGGPYEQYF TGTGCCAGCAGTGAACGGGGGGGACCCTACGAGCAGTACTTC
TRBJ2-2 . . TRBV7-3 CASSPIGGLRTGELFF TGTGCCAGCAGCCCCATTGGAGGTTTAAGAACCGGGGAGCTGTTTTTT
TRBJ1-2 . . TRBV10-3 CAISAGRERGYTF TGTGCCATCAGTGCAGGGCGAGAGCGTGGCTACACCTTC
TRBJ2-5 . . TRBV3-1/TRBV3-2 CASSRATAYQETQYF TGTGCCAGCAGCCGTGCGACAGCGTACCAAGAGACCCAGTACTTC
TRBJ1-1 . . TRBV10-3 CAITGTGENTEAFF TGTGCCATCACCGGAACCGGGGAAAACACTGAAGCTTTCTTT
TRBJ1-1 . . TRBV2 CASSTRQTYTEAFF TGTGCCAGCAGTACACGACAGACCTACACTGAAGCTTTCTTT